A single sample is the source of the 24 T cell receptor beta chains below, sequenced in a study of PD-1 blockade in classical Hodgkin lymphoma (dated by TCRdb to about 2020). Libraries were made using the immunoSEQ multiplex PCR assay. Here the immuneACCESS table is served through TCRdb, limited to in-frame sequences with V and J called. Missing clones are a known gap in these copies; in checked studies unresolved V genes cover under half, and the rest lacks a known reason. This sample gives about 21,000 clones in total; under 85% of them show up just once. 1% to 1.5% of the sample goes to the ten largest clones. The sample's time point label is to be understood as: newly diagnosed, previously untreated cHL patient sample. CD4+ T cells were purified from thawed PBMCs by magnetic negative selection with a Miltenyi CD4+ T cell isolation kit. Sequenced sample: CD4+ T cells from blood. These receptors all come from a human donor with classical Hodgkin lymphoma.

The chain couples TRBV2 to TRBJ2-2, with D unresolved. The germline gives CDR1 SNHLY, CDR2 FYNNEI. The CDR3 is 12 residues long. Trimming left V 6 bases short and J 0 bases short, with 2 bases between. CDR3 residues: CASRTNTGELFF. The CDR3 DNA is TGTGCCAGCAGGACGAACACCGGGGAGCTGTTTTTT.

This chain joins TRBV6-5 and TRBJ1-3; no clear D gene. This CDR3 contains 15 residues. V lost 2 bases, J lost 4 bases, and 12 bases lay in between. The germline gives CDR1 MNHEY, CDR2 SVGAGI. DNA for the CDR3: TGTGCCAGCAGTTACGGGGTCAGAGGGGGAAACACCATATATTTT. Translation gives CASSYGVRGGNTIYF.

V and J are TRBV9 and TRBJ2-7, with a tentative D call TRBD2 (7 bases). This CDR3 is built from 15 residues. The V gene lost 0 bases and the J gene lost 3 bases, with 13 bases spanning the gap. The germline V gene has CDR1 SGDLS and CDR2 YYNGEE. This CDR3 is CASSVDRGAIYEQYF. CDR3 sequence (DNA): TGTGCCAGCAGCGTAGATCGGGGGGCGATCTACGAGCAGTACTTC.

The J gene is TRBJ2-7, the V gene TRBV6-1; D unresolved. The germline CDR1 and CDR2 sequences are MNHNS and SASEGT. The CDR3 sequence is 13 residues long. Trimming removed 4 bases at V and 7 bases at J, with 14 bases between. CDR3 sequence (DNA): TGTGCCAGCAGTGCTATCCCCACGCGGGAGCAGTACTTC. This sequence encodes CASSAIPTREQYF.

The chain recombines TRBV18 with TRBJ2-3; 12 bases agree with TRBD2. The V and J ends lost 8 bases and 3 bases, in that order; junction bases with no gene match: 9. The CDR3 totals 16 residues. CDR1 is KGHSH and CDR2 is LQKENI in the germline V gene. The CDR3 loop reads CASTPLAGGSTDTQYF. CDR3 bases: TGTGCCAGCACCCCCCTAGCGGGAGGGAGTACAGATACGCAGTATTTT.

The chain recombines TRBV5-1 with TRBJ1-1; D ambiguous. Trimming left V 7 bases short and J 1 base short, with 14 bases between. Germline V CDR1 and CDR2: SGHRS, YFSETQ. The CDR3 consists of 14 residues. The CDR3 sequence is CASAYEGGNTEAFF. The CDR3 nucleotides are TGCGCCAGCGCCTATGAGGGAGGGAACACTGAAGCTTTCTTT.

The rearrangement joins TRBV10-2 to TRBJ1-1, with TRBD1 identical over 8 bases. CDR1 is WSHSY and CDR2 is SAAADI in the germline V gene. The V gene end was trimmed by 8 bases and the J gene end by 1 base; junction bases not matched to a gene: 3. CDR3 size: 13 residues. CDR3 amino acids: CASDQGANTEAFF. CDR3 DNA sequence: TGCGCCAGCGACCAGGGGGCGAACACTGAAGCTTTCTTT.

This sequence joins TRBV10-1 and TRBJ2-3; D remains unclear. There are 12 residues in the CDR3. Germline V gene lookup returns CDR1 WNHNN and CDR2 SYGVQD (reference sequence). The germline V and J ends were trimmed by 0 bases and 7 bases, with 5 bases remaining between them. The CDR3 is CASSESGNTQYF. Here the CDR3 DNA reads TGCGCCAGCAGTGAGTCTGGGAATACGCAGTATTTT.

This chain connects TRBV7-9 to TRBJ2-5, with 11 bases identical to TRBD2. The CDR3 is 16 amino acids. V shed 3 bases and J 0 bases; nucleotides not matched to a gene: 3. Germline V CDR1 and CDR2: SEHNR, FQNEAQ (reference sequence). Here the CDR3 DNA reads TGTGCCAGCAGCTTGGGGACTAGCGGAAACCAAGAGACCCAGTACTTC. The encoded protein is CASSLGTSGNQETQYF.

This clone was seen just once. The genes are TRBV5-1 and TRBJ1-5; D call uncertain. CDR3 length equals 14 residues. Per germline, CDR1 SGHRS and CDR2 YFSETQ. The V and J ends lost 4 bases and 1 base respectively, with 9 bases between them. This CDR3 is CASSPLGSNQPQHF. The DNA for the CDR3 is TGCGCCAGCAGCCCACTTGGAAGCAATCAGCCCCAGCATTTT.

This chain links TRBV6-5 with TRBJ1-4, with 9 bases fitting TRBD1. J gave up 5 bases and V 2 bases, and 3 bases lay outside the gene matches. The V gene's germline CDR1 is MNHEY and CDR2 SVGAGI. The CDR3 consists of 15 residues. The CDR3 region has the DNA TGTGCCAGCAGTTACATAGGGACAGGGAATGAAAAACTGTTTTTT. As protein: CASSYIGTGNEKLFF.

The chain couples TRBV7-3 to TRBJ1-1; D gene ambiguous. Trimming removed 2 bases from V and 0 bases from J, with 7 bases in between. From germline, CDR1 is SGHTA and CDR2 FQGTGA. The length of the CDR3 is 14 residues. This CDR3 is CASSLAGVNTEAFF. CDR3 DNA: TGTGCCAGCAGCTTAGCGGGTGTGAACACTGAAGCTTTCTTT.

The genes are TRBV28 and TRBJ2-3; D possibly corresponds to TRBD1 (6 bases). Trimming pared 4 bases from V and 4 bases from J, leaving 18 bases between. Germline lookup yields CDR1 MDHEN and CDR2 SYDVKM. This CDR3 is built from 16 residues. The CDR3 DNA is TGTGCCAGCAGTTCCGGCGCTCAGGGGTTCCCAGATACGCAGTATTTT. It specifies CASSSGAQGFPDTQYF.

The chain combines TRBV25-1 with TRBJ2-2, with TRBD2 as a possible D gene (5 bases). The V gene's germline CDR1 is MGHDK and CDR2 SYGVNS. The V gene lost 2 bases and the J gene lost 4 bases, with 14 bases spanning the gap. This CDR3 has 16 amino acids. The CDR3 protein is CASSEALTRGTGELFF. DNA of the CDR3: TGTGCCAGCAGTGAAGCCCTAACTAGAGGCACCGGGGAGCTGTTTTTT.

J is TRBJ2-3 and V is TRBV7-9, with TRBD2 identical over 7 bases. This CDR3 has 18 amino acids. From germline, CDR1 is SEHNR and CDR2 FQNEAQ (reference sequence). The junction had 19 bases not matched to a gene; V was cut back by 4 bases and J by 6 bases. The CDR3 here is CASSSPPGSGTRRDTQYF. CDR3 bases: TGTGCCAGCAGCTCCCCCCCCGGCAGCGGGACCCGCCGGGATACGCAGTATTTT.

The chain uses TRBV19 and TRBJ1-2; unclear D gene. This CDR3 comprises 15 residues. Trimming took 0 bases from V and 4 from J, leaving 12 bases between them. CDR1 is LNHDA, CDR2 SQIVND, per germline (reference sequence). DNA for the CDR3: TGTGCCAGTAGTATAGATCCGGGAAGAAGCTATGGCTACACCTTC. Its translation is CASSIDPGRSYGYTF.

The chain employs TRBV5-3 and TRBJ2-5; TRBD2 aligns across 7 bases. TRBV5-3 is sorted into the ORF group, with uncertain function. V lost 0 bases to trimming and J lost 0 bases; unmatched junction nucleotides: 8. This CDR3 has 17 amino acids. CDR3 region: CARSLGPSGPNQETQYF. In DNA form, the CDR3 reads TGTGCCAGAAGCTTGGGTCCTAGCGGTCCCAACCAAGAGACCCAGTACTTC.

The genes are TRBV7-2 and TRBJ1-5; D perhaps matches TRBD1 (6 bases). Trimming took 5 bases from V and 4 from J, leaving 18 bases between them. CDR3 length: 16 amino acids. Germline V gives CDR1 SGHTA, CDR2 FQGNSA. This chain's CDR3 is CASSQRGGARNQPQHF. In DNA, the CDR3 is TGTGCCAGCAGCCAACGGGGGGGGGCGAGAAATCAGCCCCAGCATTTT. Full variable domain (remainder filled in from reference TRBV7-2 and TRBJ1-5): GAGVSQSPSNKVTEKGKDVELRCDPISGHTALYWYRQSLGQGLEFLIYFQGNSAPDKSGLPSDRFSAERTGGSVSTLTIQRTQQEDSAVYLCASSQRGGARNQPQHFGDGTRLSIL.

The chain carries TRBV7-9 and TRBJ1-1; D is unclear. The V gene lost 4 bases and the J gene lost 0 bases, with 12 bases spanning the gap. CDR1 is SEHNR and CDR2 is FQNEAQ in the germline V gene (reference sequence). The CDR3 totals 15 residues. In nucleotides, the CDR3 is TGTGCCAGCAGCTACCAAGGGCCGTTGAACACTGAAGCTTTCTTT. Translated, it gives CASSYQGPLNTEAFF.

The V call is TRBV11-1, the J call TRBJ2-2; possibly TRBD1 for D (6 bases). This CDR3 is built from 14 residues. Trimming stripped 5 bases from V and 7 bases from J, with 14 bases between. The germline CDR1 and CDR2 sequences are SGHAT and FQDESV (reference sequence). CDR3 residues: CASSPGQRVGELFF. For the CDR3, the DNA is TGTGCCAGCAGCCCTGGACAGCGTGTCGGGGAGCTGTTTTTT. The full variable domain, with the rest looked up from reference TRBV11-1 and TRBJ2-2, is EAEVAQSPRYKITEKSQAVAFWCDPISGHATLYWYRQILGQGPELLVQFQDESVVDDSQLPKDRFSAERLKGVDSTLKIQPAELGDSAMYLCASSPGQRVGELFFGEGSRLTVL.

This rearrangement joins TRBV5-1 to TRBJ2-5; no reliable D call. CDR3 length: 15 amino acids. V gave up 4 bases and J gave up 5 bases, with 18 bases separating them. The germline V gene has CDR1 SGHRS and CDR2 YFSETQ. CDR3 DNA sequence: TGCGCCAGCAGCCCGGAAACTACCACGTGGGAGACCCAGTACTTC. It codes for CASSPETTTWETQYF.

This clone was observed a handful of times. The gene calls are TRBV28 and TRBJ1-5; tentative D call: TRBD1 (6 bases). CDR1 and CDR2 (germline): MDHEN, SYDVKM. Trimming left V 6 bases short and J 3 bases short, with 12 bases between. The CDR3 is 14 amino acids. Here the CDR3 DNA reads TGTGCCAGCAGCTCCGGACAGCTCAATCAGCCCCAGCATTTT. Translation gives CASSSGQLNQPQHF.

The rearrangement uses TRBV6-6 and TRBJ2-5; D possibly uses TRBD1 or TRBD2 (6 bases each). The CDR3 is 15 amino acids. Trimming took off 8 bases at V and 2 bases at J, with 18 bases between the two ends. Germline lookup yields CDR1 MNHNY and CDR2 SVGAGI (reference sequence). CDR3 amino acids: CASLPGAGLQETQYF. The CDR3 nucleotides read TGTGCCAGCCTGCCGGGGGCCGGATTACAAGAGACCCAGTACTTC.

This clone came up once. The chain is built from TRBV2 and TRBJ2-7; D tentatively fits TRBD1 or TRBD2 (5 bases each). Germline lookup yields CDR1 SNHLY and CDR2 FYNNEI. This CDR3 contains 13 residues. With 8 bases removed from V and 2 bases from J, the gap between germline ends came to 13 bases. The CDR3 coding sequence is TGTGCCAGCGCCTCCGGGACCCCCTACGAGCAGTACTTC. Residues: CASASGTPYEQYF.